This T cell receptor beta chain was sequenced for a study of cytomegalovirus exposure and HLA in healthy donors. About the study: An earlier analysis identified 110 million or so unique TCR beta sequences in about 170 million T cells.

The primer mix had 60 Vbeta and 13 Jbeta primers. Generated by immunoSEQ multiplex PCR, the TCRdb table keeps only in-frame clones and is missing some. In the table there are around 100,000 clones, 70% to 80% of which are singletons. Donors likely had unrecorded immune exposures despite being nominally healthy when sampled. About this clone: Its target is not known.

Study outcomes and limitations: In a later analysis, at a false discovery rate of 0.05, roughly 17,000 TCR beta sequences matched HLA alleles.

Trimming took 2 bases from V and 3 from J, leaving 7 bases between them. Germline assignment: CDR1 KGHSH and CDR2 LQKENI. CDR3 length: 13 residues. The TCR sequence derives from a man over 45 in good health and CMV-seropositive. Sample: PBMCs. V and J are TRBV18 and TRBJ1-1; possible D gene TRBD1, 5 bases. The CDR3 DNA sequence: TGTGCCAGCTCACCAGGGGGGGACACTGAAGCTTTCTTT. Translating gives CASSPGGDTEAFF.